This T cell receptor (beta chain) was obtained from a study of blood T cells in healthy people across ages. Study findings and constraints: A roughly linear fall in TCR beta diversity per million T cells was seen with increasing age. The donors' CMV status was not determined, possibly confounding changes in expanded clonotypes.

Then a second PCR, running about 7 to 11 cycles, was carried out with a sample-barcoded 5' primer and a J-beta primer mix. All cDNA molecules were each tagged by a template-switch adaptor with 12 random nucleotides. TCRdb re-analysed the 5' RACE reads in MiXCR, keeping a single row per CDR3 protein. The profile shows a few hundred thousand distinct CDR3 sequences, 25% to 35% of them singletons. Unmatched junction bases numbered 3, after V lost 1 base and J lost 7 bases. Germline CDR1 LGHDT, CDR2 YNNKEL (reference sequence). This CDR3 has 13 residues. As to this clonotype: The antigen remains undetermined.

The same sample was also used in a study of T cells of mothers and their children.

The sequence derives from a boy aged 2 to 10 in good health. The rearrangement links TRBV3-1 to TRBJ1-2, with 7 bases that match TRBD1. The material sequenced was blood. In DNA, the CDR3 is TGTGCCAGCAGCCAAGTCAGGGGGTTTGGCTACACCTTC. Residues: CASSQVRGFGYTF.